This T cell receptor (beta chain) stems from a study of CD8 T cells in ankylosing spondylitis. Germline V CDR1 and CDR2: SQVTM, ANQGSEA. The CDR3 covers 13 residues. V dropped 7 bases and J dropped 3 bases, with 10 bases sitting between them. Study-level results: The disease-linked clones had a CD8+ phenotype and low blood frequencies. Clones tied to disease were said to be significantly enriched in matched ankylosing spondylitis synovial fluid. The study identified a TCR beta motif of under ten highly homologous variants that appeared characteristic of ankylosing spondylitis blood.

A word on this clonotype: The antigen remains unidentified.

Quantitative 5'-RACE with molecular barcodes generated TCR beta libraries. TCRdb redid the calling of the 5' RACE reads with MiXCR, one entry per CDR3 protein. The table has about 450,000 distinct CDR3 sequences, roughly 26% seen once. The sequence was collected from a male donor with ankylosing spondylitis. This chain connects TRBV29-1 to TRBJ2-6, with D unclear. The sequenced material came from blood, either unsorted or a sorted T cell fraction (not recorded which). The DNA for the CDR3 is TGCAGCGCCCAGGATAGTGGGGCCAACGTCCTGACTTTC. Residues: CSAQDSGANVLTF.